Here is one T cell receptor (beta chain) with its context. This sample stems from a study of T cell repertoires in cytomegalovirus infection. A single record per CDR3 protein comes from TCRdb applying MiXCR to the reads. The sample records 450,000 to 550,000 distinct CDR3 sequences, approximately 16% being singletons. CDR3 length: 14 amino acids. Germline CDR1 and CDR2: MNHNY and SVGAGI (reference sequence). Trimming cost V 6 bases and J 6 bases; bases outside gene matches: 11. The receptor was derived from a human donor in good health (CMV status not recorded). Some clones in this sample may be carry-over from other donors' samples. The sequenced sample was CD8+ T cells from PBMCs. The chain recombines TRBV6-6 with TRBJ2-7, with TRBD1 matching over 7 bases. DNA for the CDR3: TGTGCCAGCAGGACCCGGGACAGCACCTCCGAGCAGTACTTC. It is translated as CASRTRDSTSEQYF.